A single sample gave rise to the 17 T cell receptor beta chains below, sequenced in a study of blood T cell repertoires in COVID-19. TCRdb keeps only in-frame clones here, not all; method: immunoSEQ multiplex PCR. The sample shows around 300,000 clones, roughly 91% of them seen only once. Sequenced material: PBMCs or T cells enriched from blood (not recorded which). Receptor source: a woman aged 30 to 39 who had recovered from COVID-19.

Written as DNA, the CDR3 is TGTGCCAGCACCCTGGGGACAGGGGTCGGCTACACCTTC. Its translation: CASTLGTGVGYTF. The gene calls are TRBV28 and TRBJ1-2; 10 bases align to TRBD1. Trimming at V came to 7 bases and at J to 8 bases, leaving 7 bases not matched to a gene. CDR1 and CDR2 (germline): MDHEN, SYDVKM. This CDR3 is 13 amino acids long.

The chain is built from TRBV5-4 and TRBJ1-4; D perhaps matches TRBD1 (6 bases). With 1 base removed from V and 7 bases from J, the gap between germline ends came to 14 bases. Germline lookup yields CDR1 SGHNT and CDR2 YYREEE (reference sequence). The CDR3 extends over 15 amino acids. CDR3 sequence: CASSLLGGQGEKLFF. Written as DNA, the CDR3 is TGTGCCAGCAGCTTGTTGGGGGGGCAGGGTGAAAAACTGTTTTTT.

J is TRBJ2-1 and V is TRBV7-2, with D tentatively TRBD1 (6 bases). The germline V gene encodes CDR1 SGHTA and CDR2 FQGNSA. Trimming took 4 bases from V and 8 from J, leaving 18 bases between them. This CDR3 spans 15 amino acids. The CDR3 DNA reads TGTGCCAGCAGCTCCCCTCTGCCAGGGGCGGATGAGCAGTTCTTC. Translated, it gives CASSSPLPGADEQFF.

The chain links TRBV5-6 to TRBJ1-1; D remains ambiguous. The CDR3 runs 13 residues. Trimming took 3 bases from V and 0 from J, leaving 6 bases between them. Germline CDR1 SGHDT, CDR2 YYEEEE. CDR3 sequence reads: CASSSTLNTEAFF. The CDR3, as DNA: TGTGCCAGCAGCTCGACACTGAACACTGAAGCTTTCTTT.

The chain links TRBV10-3 to TRBJ1-1, with 8 nucleotides matching TRBD1. The CDR3 is made up of 14 amino acids. Germline V lookup: CDR1 ENHRY, CDR2 SYGVKD. V lost 8 bases to trimming and J lost 1 base; unmatched junction nucleotides: 6. CDR3 sequence reads: CAISRQGTNTEAFF. The CDR3 coding sequence is TGTGCCATCTCGAGACAGGGGACGAACACTGAAGCTTTCTTT.

This chain uses TRBV30 with TRBJ2-7; TRBD2 agrees at 7 bases. Losses at the gene ends were 4 bases for V and 6 bases for J; bases not matched to a gene: 12. Per the germline V gene, CDR1 is GTSNPN and CDR2 is SVGIG (reference sequence). This CDR3 comprises 14 residues. The chain's CDR3 is CAWTPPRGSLEQYF. In DNA form, the CDR3 reads TGTGCCTGGACACCTCCCCGCGGGAGTCTCGAGCAGTACTTC.

This chain uses TRBV6-5 with TRBJ1-1; D call uncertain. V lost 5 bases to trimming and J lost 4 bases, with 8 bases between them. The CDR3 totals 12 residues. Germline V lookup: CDR1 MNHEY, CDR2 SVGAGI. The CDR3 nucleotides are TGTGCCAGCAGTAATCGAGGCACTGAAGCTTTCTTT. Its protein product is CASSNRGTEAFF.

The chain recombines TRBV25-1 with TRBJ1-1; 8 positions match TRBD1. CDR1 and CDR2 from the germline V gene are MGHDK and SYGVNS. The junction had 6 bases not matched to a gene; V was cut back by 2 bases and J by 1 base. The length of the CDR3 is 16 residues. Here the CDR3 reads CASSEGRTGRNTEAFF. The DNA for the CDR3 is TGTGCCAGCAGTGAAGGCCGGACAGGGCGGAACACTGAAGCTTTCTTT.

The CDR3 nucleotides read TGTGCCACCACTAACCGGGACTATCGCCATGAGCAGTTCTTC. It encodes CATTNRDYRHEQFF. The V gene is TRBV15, the J gene TRBJ2-1; TRBD2 matches at 7 bases. Germline V gene sequence: CDR1 LNHNV, CDR2 YYDKDF (reference sequence). The CDR3 spans 14 residues. Unmatched junction bases numbered 11, after V lost 7 bases and J lost 8 bases.

The rearrangement links TRBV19 to TRBJ2-1; D not certain. Germline values: CDR1 LNHDA, CDR2 SQIVND (reference sequence). V was trimmed by 6 bases and J by 4 bases, leaving 10 bases between them. There are 13 residues in the CDR3. The CDR3, as DNA: TGTGCCAGTAGCCCTGCGGTGTACAATGAGCAGTTCTTC. This sequence encodes CASSPAVYNEQFF. Drawing the rest from reference TRBV19 and TRBJ2-1, the complete variable domain is DGGITQSPKYLFRKEGQNVTLSCEQNLNHDAMYWYRQDPGQGLRLIYYSQIVNDFQKGDIAEGYSVSREKKESFPLTVTSAQKNPTAFYLCASSPAVYNEQFFGPGTRLTVL.

V gene TRBV13 combines with J gene TRBJ1-6, with a weak D call TRBD1 (6 bases). The CDR3 contains 12 residues. V lost 4 bases and J lost 14, with 12 bases in between. Germline CDR1 reads PRHDT; CDR2 reads FYEKMQ (reference sequence). In DNA, the CDR3 is TGTGCCAGCAGCTCTGAATCAGGGGCCCTCCACTTT. It specifies CASSSESGALHF.

This rearrangement joins TRBV19 to TRBJ1-5; the D is unclear. CDR3 length: 13 residues. Looked up from germline, CDR1 is LNHDA and CDR2 is SQIVND (reference sequence). Trimming cost V 6 bases and J 7 bases, with 13 bases left between them. The CDR3 is CASRLEAGQPQHF. In DNA form, the CDR3 reads TGTGCCAGTAGACTGGAGGCAGGCCAGCCCCAGCATTTT.

This clone was found once. This chain uses TRBV19 with TRBJ1-5; D may be TRBD1 (5 bases). The CDR3 is 14 amino acids. The germline CDR1 and CDR2 sequences are LNHDA and SQIVND (reference sequence). Trimming took off 4 bases at V and 0 bases at J, with 7 bases between the two ends. The CDR3 region has the DNA TGTGCCAGTAGTAACAGGAATAGCAATCAGCCCCAGCATTTT. Encoded protein: CASSNRNSNQPQHF.

The chain has TRBV5-1 and TRBJ1-1; D is possibly TRBD1 (5 bases). Germline values: CDR1 SGHRS, CDR2 YFSETQ. CDR3 length equals 17 residues. Trimming removed 1 base from V and 4 bases from J, with 20 bases in between. CDR3 sequence reads: CASSLIRGEVDSTEAFF. The CDR3, as DNA: TGCGCCAGCAGCTTGATCCGGGGGGAGGTGGATAGCACTGAAGCTTTCTTT.

This rearrangement joins TRBV28 to TRBJ1-4, with D possibly matching TRBD1 (6 bases). CDR1 and CDR2 (germline): MDHEN, SYDVKM. CDR3 length: 14 amino acids. Trimming took 5 bases from V and 8 from J, leaving 15 bases between them. CDR3 in amino acids: CASSRSGVREKLFF. In nucleotides, the CDR3 is TGTGCCAGCAGTCGATCAGGGGTTAGGGAAAAACTGTTTTTT.

V gene TRBV6-1 combines with J gene TRBJ2-3, with 10 bases lining up with TRBD1. CDR3 length: 17 residues. CDR1 is MNHNS, CDR2 SASEGT, per germline. J lost 2 bases, V lost 4 bases, and 9 bases had no gene match. The CDR3 loop reads CASSGGTGVRDTDTQYF. The CDR3 DNA follows: TGTGCCAGCAGTGGCGGGACAGGGGTAAGGGACACAGATACGCAGTATTTT.

The chain joins TRBV7-8 to TRBJ1-2; D ambiguous. V was shortened by 0 bases and J by 6 bases, with 8 bases between the two germline ends. CDR3 length equals 13 residues. Germline assignment: CDR1 SGHVS and CDR2 FQNEAQ. CDR3 protein: CASSLAGEDGYTF. For the CDR3, the DNA is TGTGCCAGCAGCTTAGCCGGTGAGGATGGCTACACCTTC.